Listed here are 31 T cell receptor beta chains from one sample, sequenced in a study of CD8 T cells in Susac syndrome. Roughly 0.45 to 1 ug RNA was reverse transcribed with random hexamers. MiXCR, applied by TCRdb to the immunoSEQ multiplex PCR reads, yields one record per CDR3 protein. Of some 57,000 distinct CDR3 sequences listed, 85% to 95% were seen once; the top ten hold approximately 0.21%. Sequenced sample: CD8+ T cells from PBMCs. The receptor source for this set is a human donor in good health.

This chain links TRBV5-1 with TRBJ2-7; D uncertain. Trimming took 0 bases from V and 3 from J, leaving 4 bases between them. The CDR3 sequence is 12 residues long. From germline, CDR1 is SGHRS and CDR2 YFSETQ. CDR3: CASSLEGYEQYF. In nucleotides, the CDR3 is TGCGCCAGCAGCTTGGAAGGCTACGAGCAGTACTTC.

V gene TRBV29-1 combines with J gene TRBJ2-1; D remains ambiguous. This CDR3 comprises 12 residues. V lost 2 bases and J lost 5, with 7 bases in between. The germline CDR1 and CDR2 sequences are SQVTM and ANQGSEA. CDR3 nucleotide sequence: TGCAGCGTTGAACGTACTGACAATGAGCAGTTCTTC. Translation gives CSVERTDNEQFF.

This clonotype was picked up one time. The rearrangement uses TRBV7-2 and TRBJ2-3, with TRBD1 matching 7 bases. CDR3 length: 15 amino acids. Germline trimming cut 3 bases from V and 2 bases from J; bases unmatched to any gene: 5. Per the germline V gene, CDR1 is SGHTA and CDR2 is FQGNSA. CDR3 sequence: CASSFRDRLTDTQYF. CDR3 in DNA: TGTGCCAGCAGCTTTAGGGACAGACTCACAGATACGCAGTATTTT. Drawing the rest from reference TRBV7-2 and TRBJ2-3, the complete variable domain is GAGVSQSPSNKVTEKGKDVELRCDPISGHTALYWYRQSLGQGLEFLIYFQGNSAPDKSGLPSDRFSAERTGGSVSTLTIQRTQQEDSAVYLCASSFRDRLTDTQYFGPGTRLTVL.

The chain combines TRBV10-3 with TRBJ2-2, with D perhaps matching TRBD1 or TRBD2 (5 bases each). Trimming removed 3 bases from V and 2 bases from J, with 13 bases in between. CDR1 and CDR2 (germline): ENHRY, SYGVKD. The CDR3 is 16 amino acids. The CDR3 protein is CAISDDQGPNTGELFF. DNA of the CDR3: TGTGCCATCAGTGACGATCAGGGACCTAACACCGGGGAGCTGTTTTTT.

The chain uses TRBV5-4 and TRBJ2-2; 8 nucleotides match TRBD1. After removal of 4 bases from V and 6 bases from J, the junction contained 2 bases not matched to a gene. CDR3 size: 13 residues. Germline V gene data show CDR1 as SGHNT and CDR2 as YYREEE (reference sequence). The DNA of the CDR3 is TGTGCCAGCAGCCCACAGGGGGCCGGGGAGCTGTTTTTT. It codes for CASSPQGAGELFF.

The rearrangement links TRBV5-6 to TRBJ2-7; no definite D call. With 4 bases removed from V and 1 base from J, the gap between germline ends came to 9 bases. Looked up from germline, CDR1 is SGHDT and CDR2 is YYEEEE. The CDR3 loop spans 13 amino acids. DNA for the CDR3: TGTGCCAGCAGCCCCGCCTGGTCCTACGAGCAGTACTTC. Translation: CASSPAWSYEQYF.

The rearrangement links TRBV10-3 to TRBJ2-3, with D possibly TRBD1 on 6 matching bases. The CDR3 runs 16 residues. Per germline, CDR1 ENHRY and CDR2 SYGVKD. Between the trimmed V and J ends, which lost 3 bases and 0 bases, there was a span of 13 bases. This CDR3 is CAISERQGISTDTQYF. CDR3 DNA: TGTGCCATCAGTGAAAGGCAGGGGATAAGCACAGATACGCAGTATTTT.

V is TRBV4-2 and J is TRBJ1-5, with D perhaps TRBD1 (5 bases). Trimming took 4 bases from V and 0 from J, leaving 13 bases between them. Per germline, CDR1 LGHNA and CDR2 YNFKEQ. The CDR3 length is 16 residues. CDR3 in DNA: TGTGCCAGCAGCCGGGAGACAGACAATAGCAATCAGCCCCAGCATTTT. Translation gives CASSRETDNSNQPQHF.

This chain connects TRBV6-1 to TRBJ2-6, with 12 bases fitting TRBD1. Losses at the gene ends were 4 bases for V and 2 bases for J; bases not matched to a gene: 6. Germline V gene lookup returns CDR1 MNHNS and CDR2 SASEGT. CDR3 length equals 18 residues. Here the CDR3 reads CASSGWDRGRTGANVLTF. In DNA, the CDR3 is TGTGCCAGCAGTGGATGGGACAGGGGGCGAACTGGGGCCAACGTCCTGACTTTC.

The chain uses TRBV27 and TRBJ2-7; weak D call: TRBD1 (6 bases). V was trimmed by 5 bases and J by 2 bases, leaving 13 bases between them. The CDR3 covers 14 residues. Germline CDR1 is MNHEY and CDR2 is SMNVEV (reference sequence). The CDR3 protein is CASSQWGPPYEQYF. The CDR3 nucleotides are TGTGCCAGCAGTCAATGGGGGCCCCCCTACGAGCAGTACTTC.

J is TRBJ1-5 and V is TRBV20-1; a possible D gene is TRBD1 (5 bases). CDR3 size: 14 residues. Germline-derived CDR1 and CDR2 are DFQATT and SNEGSKA (reference sequence). With 6 bases removed from V and 3 bases from J, the gap between germline ends came to 15 bases. CDR3 protein: CSAQRQIFNQPQHF. The CDR3 nucleotides are TGCAGTGCCCAAAGACAGATTTTCAATCAGCCCCAGCATTTT.

The V gene is TRBV12-3 or TRBV12-4, the J gene TRBJ2-3; 8 nucleotides align to TRBD2. The V and J ends lost 4 bases and 9 bases, in that order; junction bases with no gene match: 9. CDR3 length: 14 amino acids. CDR3 in DNA: TGTGCCAGCAGTTACCCCGGGACTAGTGGAACGCAGTATTTT. Its translation: CASSYPGTSGTQYF.

V gene TRBV18 combines with J gene TRBJ2-7, with a tentative D call TRBD1 (6 bases). The CDR3 has 15 amino acids. Germline V lookup: CDR1 KGHSH, CDR2 LQKENI. V shed 5 bases and J shed 0 bases, with 14 bases lying between them. The CDR3 region has the DNA TGTGCCAGCTCATCACAGGGTCCGGTCTCCTACGAGCAGTACTTC. It specifies CASSSQGPVSYEQYF.

This chain links TRBV24-1 with TRBJ2-3, with a weak D call TRBD1 (5 bases). This CDR3 region has 15 residues. Germline lookup yields CDR1 KGHDR and CDR2 SFDVKD. Trimming cost V 4 bases and J 2 bases, with 12 bases left between them. The CDR3 DNA sequence: TGTGCCACCAGTGACCCCCGACAGAACACAGATACGCAGTATTTT. As protein: CATSDPRQNTDTQYF.

The CDR3 nucleotides are TGTGCCAGCAGTTTTGGGGGTGACAATCAGCCCCAGCATTTT. Its protein is CASSFGGDNQPQHF. The chain uses TRBV27 and TRBJ1-5; TRBD1 might be the D (5 bases). The CDR3 has 14 residues. V lost 3 bases, J lost 3 bases, and 9 bases lay in between. Germline lookup yields CDR1 MNHEY and CDR2 SMNVEV (reference sequence).

The chain links TRBV5-6 to TRBJ2-5; D possibly uses TRBD1 or TRBD2 (6 bases each). The CDR3 extends over 15 amino acids. CDR1 and CDR2 from the germline V gene are SGHDT and YYEEEE. V lost 4 bases and J 3 bases, leaving 16 bases between the germline ends. CDR3 in amino acids: CASSGRGWDKETQYF. Written as DNA, the CDR3 is TGTGCCAGCAGCGGCCGGGGGTGGGACAAAGAGACCCAGTACTTC.

CDR3 region: CASSLALVRDATNEKLFF. The CDR3 nucleotides read TGTGCCAGCAGCTTAGCGTTAGTAAGGGATGCAACTAATGAAAAACTGTTTTTT. This rearrangement joins TRBV7-9 to TRBJ1-4, with D unclear. Trimming shortened V by 0 bases and J by 0 bases, and 14 bases separated the two germline ends. The CDR3 is 18 residues long. Germline CDR1 SEHNR, CDR2 FQNEAQ (reference sequence).

This chain joins TRBV7-9 and TRBJ2-5; 7 nucleotides align to TRBD1. The CDR3 spans 14 residues. Looked up from germline, CDR1 is SEHNR and CDR2 is FQNEAQ (reference sequence). The ends lost 5 bases at V and 7 bases at J; junction bases unmatched: 10. The CDR3 spells CASSQDRSLRTQYF. CDR3 sequence (DNA): TGTGCCAGCAGCCAGGACAGGTCGCTCCGGACCCAGTACTTC.

The chain carries TRBV9 and TRBJ2-2; D may be TRBD2 (6 bases). There are 16 residues in the CDR3. CDR1 is SGDLS, CDR2 YYNGEE, per germline. Trimming removed 1 base from V and 7 bases from J, with 17 bases in between. CDR3 loop: CASSVQGLGRDGELFF. The CDR3, as DNA: TGTGCCAGCAGCGTACAGGGACTGGGTCGAGACGGGGAGCTGTTTTTT.

The chain is built from TRBV4-2 and TRBJ2-7; no reliable D call. V lost 2 bases and J 1 base, leaving 15 bases between the germline ends. Germline V gives CDR1 LGHNA, CDR2 YNFKEQ. The CDR3 runs 16 residues. The CDR3 coding sequence is TGTGCCAGCAGCCAACTCTCCCCCCCCAGTTCCTACGAGCAGTACTTC. It translates to CASSQLSPPSSYEQYF.

The V and J genes are TRBV6-6 and TRBJ1-1, with a possible D match to TRBD1 (6 bases). V lost 7 bases to trimming and J lost 2 bases, with 14 bases between them. The CDR3 totals 14 residues. CDR1 is MNHNY, CDR2 SVGAGI, per germline (reference sequence). In nucleotides, the CDR3 is TGTGCCAGCACGGAGACAGGACTCAACACTGAAGCTTTCTTT. Amino acids: CASTETGLNTEAFF.

The chain couples TRBV7-6 to TRBJ2-2; D is uncertain. The germline gives CDR1 SGHVS, CDR2 FNYEAQ. The V and J ends lost 1 base and 6 bases respectively, with 18 bases between them. There are 17 residues in the CDR3. CDR3 in DNA: TGTGCCAGCAGCTTAGTAGTCACAGACGTCCTTCCCGGGGAGCTGTTTTTT. This translates into CASSLVVTDVLPGELFF.

The V call is TRBV27, the J call TRBJ2-1; D remains unclear. Germline assignment: CDR1 MNHEY and CDR2 SMNVEV (reference sequence). Trimming removed 5 bases from V and 6 bases from J, with 17 bases in between. This CDR3 has 15 amino acids. CDR3 nucleotide sequence: TGTGCCAGCAGTCTAGGACCCGGTTCGGGCAATGAGCAGTTCTTC. Protein product: CASSLGPGSGNEQFF.

The chain couples TRBV29-1 to TRBJ1-1; TRBD1 aligns across 7 bases. Trimming cost V 6 bases and J 7 bases; bases outside gene matches: 11. Germline V gene sequence: CDR1 SQVTM, CDR2 ANQGSEA. The CDR3 spans 13 residues. In nucleotides, the CDR3 is TGCAGCGTGGATGGCGGGACAGCCCTTGAAGCTTTCTTT. This encodes CSVDGGTALEAFF.

The J gene is TRBJ1-1, the V gene TRBV13; possibly TRBD1 for D (5 bases). CDR1 and CDR2 (germline): PRHDT, FYEKMQ (reference sequence). The V gene lost 3 bases and the J gene lost 3 bases, with 14 bases spanning the gap. The CDR3 has 15 amino acids. CDR3 DNA sequence: TGTGCCAGCAGCTTCAGAGGGGAAGGGGACACTGAAGCTTTCTTT. This sequence encodes CASSFRGEGDTEAFF.

The chain couples TRBV10-3 to TRBJ1-4, with D perhaps matching TRBD1 (6 bases). CDR1 and CDR2 (germline): ENHRY, SYGVKD. V lost 3 bases and J 3 bases, leaving 11 bases between the germline ends. CDR3 length equals 15 residues. The CDR3 coding sequence is TGTGCCATCAGTGACGCAGGGGTGGCTAATGAAAAACTGTTTTTT. Residues: CAISDAGVANEKLFF.

In its sample, this clonotype was seen once. The chain combines TRBV6-5 with TRBJ2-7, with 8 bases identical to TRBD2. V shed 3 bases, J shed 5 bases, and the junction held 21 bases outside the gene matches. Germline CDR1 reads MNHEY; CDR2 reads SVGAGI. The CDR3 length is 19 residues. In DNA, the CDR3 is TGTGCCAGCAGTTATTACGATCGCGGGGGGACTGGAGTCGGGAACGAGCAGTACTTC. It specifies CASSYYDRGGTGVGNEQYF.

The chain links TRBV6-5 to TRBJ1-2, with 8 bases fitting TRBD1. With V trimmed by 6 bases and J by 3 bases, 6 bases remained unmatched. The CDR3 sequence is 14 residues long. The germline gives CDR1 MNHEY, CDR2 SVGAGI. Here the CDR3 DNA reads TGTGCCAGCAGCTCCCCGGGACAGGACTATGGCTACACCTTC. Its protein product is CASSSPGQDYGYTF.

The rearrangement uses TRBV7-9 and TRBJ1-2; TRBD1 agrees at 7 bases. V dropped 3 bases and J dropped 1; count of bases not matched to a gene: 8. The CDR3 has 16 residues. Germline V gene data show CDR1 as SEHNR and CDR2 as FQNEAQ (reference sequence). CDR3 bases: TGTGCCAGCAGCTTCCCGCCGGGACAGTATAACTATGGCTACACCTTC. Residues: CASSFPPGQYNYGYTF.

This chain connects TRBV4-2 to TRBJ2-1; TRBD2 aligns across 11 bases. This CDR3 contains 16 residues. After removal of 8 bases from V and 3 bases from J, the junction contained 9 bases not matched to a gene. CDR1 and CDR2 (germline): LGHNA, YNFKEQ. CDR3 loop: CASGELAGDLYNEQFF. DNA for the CDR3: TGTGCCAGCGGGGAACTAGCGGGGGACCTCTACAATGAGCAGTTCTTC.

The chain couples TRBV4-2 to TRBJ2-2; TRBD2 might be the D (5 bases). CDR1 is LGHNA and CDR2 is YNFKEQ in the germline V gene. The CDR3 is 14 amino acids. V gave up 1 base and J gave up 5 bases, with 8 bases separating them. The CDR3 bases are TGTGCCAGCAGCCAAGGGGAGACGACCGGGGAGCTGTTTTTT. It translates to CASSQGETTGELFF.